This T cell receptor beta chain was documented in a study of Ad26.COV2.S vaccination and SARS-CoV-2 variants. Study in general: Donor joined the COV1001 Ad26.COV2.S trial arm. Administration of Ad26.COV2.S was intramuscular, either once or twice 56 days apart.

With 3 bases removed from V and 5 bases from J, the gap between germline ends came to 15 bases. Germline V CDR1 and CDR2: SGDLS, YYNGEE. CDR3 length: 15 residues. Assay: immunoSEQ multiplex PCR; the TCRdb copy retains only in-frame clones and omits some. The sample lists about 350,000 clones; 88% were seen once. This sample's treatment: some 19 received Ad26.COV2.S at low or high dose, single or two shots; a few received placebo; per-sample allocation not given. Repertoires come from day 63 after the first vaccine or placebo injection. This material consisted of peripheral blood, taken in a trial of Ad26.COV2.S vaccine versus placebo. The origin of this receptor is a person between 18 and 60 years old who received the Ad26.COV2.S COVID-19 vaccine or a placebo. V usage is TRBV9 and J usage is TRBJ2-1; TRBD2 might be the D (5 bases). The CDR3 reads CASSAPSWVDNEQFF. The CDR3 nucleotides are TGTGCCAGCAGCGCTCCTAGCTGGGTCGACAATGAGCAGTTCTTC.